This TCR beta chain was retrieved from a study of early T cells in non-severe SARS-CoV-2 infection. In its sample, this clonotype was seen a few times. J lost 8 bases, V lost 6 bases, and 11 bases had no gene match. This CDR3 is 14 amino acids long. Researchers attached unique molecular identifiers to individual cDNA molecules. MiXCR, applied by TCRdb to the 5' RACE reads, yields one record per CDR3 protein. The sample lists some 110,000 distinct CDR3 sequences; more than 12% were seen once. The rearrangement uses TRBV12-3 or TRBV12-4 and TRBJ2-7, with 9 bases matching TRBD2. The receptor was isolated from an adult who was a healthcare worker with PCR-confirmed SARS-CoV-2 infection or an uninfected control (not recorded which). Sequencing was carried out using whole blood. Here the CDR3 DNA reads TGTGCCAGCAGCCAAGGGAGTAGCGGGGGTAAGCAGTACTTC. Translated, it gives CASSQGSSGGKQYF.